Sequencing of this T cell receptor beta chain was carried out in a study of T cells in Graves' hyperthyroidism and ophthalmopathy. Trimming removed 1 base at V and 3 bases at J, with 15 bases between. Germline CDR1 reads SEHNR; CDR2 reads FQNEAQ (reference sequence). CDR3 length equals 16 residues. Regions amplified from RNA transcripts were the TCR beta CDR3 regions. Researchers ran a first-round RT-PCR on the TCR CDR3 using the HTBI primer set. Each CDR3 protein is one row after TCRdb ran MiXCR on the multiplex PCR reads. The profile shows a few hundred thousand distinct CDR3 sequences, approximately 44% of them singletons.

The sequence was collected from an adult woman with Graves' disease, either hyperthyroidism or ophthalmopathy (not recorded which). Sample: peripheral blood or thyroid tissue (not recorded which). The chain is built from TRBV7-9 and TRBJ1-1; D gene unclear. Here the CDR3 reads CASSLVAGVAHTEAFF. CDR3 nucleotides: TGTGCCAGCAGCTTAGTAGCGGGAGTGGCCCACACTGAAGCTTTCTTT.